Following are 28 T cell receptor beta chains from one sample sequenced in a study of blood T cell repertoires in COVID-19. The repertoire was sequenced with immunoSEQ multiplex PCR; TCRdb's copy has only in-frame clones and lacks some. Of about 110,000 clones detected, about 80% appear once; the ten largest clones hold approximately 7%. Input material: peripheral blood. The receptor set was obtained from a woman in her 50s with acute or convalescent COVID-19.

This rearrangement joins TRBV3-1 (or the pseudogene TRBV3-2) to TRBJ1-6; D is unresolved. The V gene's germline CDR1 is LGHDT and CDR2 YNNKEL (reference sequence). V was clipped by 3 bases and J by 5 bases, with 11 bases between them. The CDR3 length is 15 residues. CDR3 amino acids: CASSQRPAHNSPLHF. The CDR3 DNA reads TGTGCCAGCAGCCAGAGGCCGGCTCATAATTCACCCCTCCACTTT.

The table lists this clone with a count of one. The CDR3 nucleotides read TGTGCCTGGAGTCCCAGGGGATACGGGGATGAAAAACTGTTTTTT. Its protein product is CAWSPRGYGDEKLFF. The chain links TRBV30 to TRBJ1-4; TRBD1 might be the D (6 bases). The CDR3 consists of 15 residues. Per germline, CDR1 GTSNPN and CDR2 SVGIG (reference sequence). Deletions cut 2 bases from V and 6 bases from J, with 16 bases between.

The chain uses TRBV5-4 and TRBJ2-1, with a possible D match to TRBD2 (5 bases). The CDR3 is made up of 13 amino acids. V lost 1 base and J 6 bases, leaving 8 bases between the germline ends. Germline-derived CDR1 and CDR2 are SGHNT and YYREEE (reference sequence). CDR3 sequence: CASSLPSSNEQFF. The CDR3 bases are TGTGCCAGCAGCTTGCCTAGCTCCAATGAGCAGTTCTTC. Complete variable domain (other parts from reference TRBV5-4 and TRBJ2-1): ETGVTQSPTHLIKTRGQQVTLRCSSQSGHNTVSWYQQALGQGPQFIFQYYREEENGRGNFPPRFSGLQFPNYSSELNVNALELDDSALYLCASSLPSSNEQFFGPGTRLTVL.

V gene TRBV30 combines with J gene TRBJ1-5; D remains ambiguous. The CDR3 is 18 amino acids. V shed 0 bases and J shed 0 bases, with 18 bases lying between them. CDR1 GTSNPN and CDR2 SVGIG come from the germline V gene (reference sequence). The CDR3 DNA reads TGTGCCTGGAGTGTACAACGGAGTGGAAGCCTTAGCAATCAGCCCCAGCATTTT. Its translation is CAWSVQRSGSLSNQPQHF.

The chain recombines TRBV9 with TRBJ1-2; 7 nucleotides agree with TRBD1. Germline loops: CDR1 SGDLS, CDR2 YYNGEE. The trim removed 2 bases at V and 3 bases at J, leaving 10 bases unmatched. CDR3 length equals 16 residues. Here the CDR3 DNA reads TGTGCCAGCAGCGTGTCTACAGGGGTGGGGGACTATGGCTACACCTTC. This sequence encodes CASSVSTGVGDYGYTF.

CDR3 DNA sequence: TGTGCAAGTCGCTTCAACCCTGGACTACCCTCCTACGAGCAGTACTTC. As protein: CASRFNPGLPSYEQYF. The chain employs TRBV12-2 and TRBJ2-7; the table assigns TRBD2, which was not confirmed against the DNA. TRBV12-2 is classified as a pseudogene. The CDR3 sequence is 16 residues long.

The chain carries TRBV5-5 and TRBJ1-5; TRBD1 aligns across 7 bases. Germline V gene sequence: CDR1 SGHKS, CDR2 YYEKEE (reference sequence). V was clipped by 0 bases and J by 4 bases; unmatched bases: 10. CDR3 length: 17 amino acids. Written as DNA, the CDR3 is TGTGCCAGCAGCTTGGGACCGGGACAGAGAGATAATCAGCCCCAGCATTTT. It is translated as CASSLGPGQRDNQPQHF.

The chain combines TRBV12-3 or TRBV12-4 with TRBJ1-1, with 7 bases identical to TRBD1. J was trimmed by 7 bases and V by 2 bases; bases with no gene match: 4. CDR3 length equals 13 residues. DNA for the CDR3: TGTGCCAGCAGTTTAACGAGGGACAGTGAAGCTTTCTTT. It translates to CASSLTRDSEAFF.

This clone was picked up a small number of times. The rearrangement joins TRBV2 to TRBJ2-7; TRBD1 is a possible D gene (6 bases). CDR3 length: 15 residues. CDR1 and CDR2 (germline): SNHLY, FYNNEI. Trimming took 2 bases from V and 4 from J, leaving 15 bases between them. For the CDR3, the DNA is TGTGCCAGCAGTGAAAACATTGGACAGATATACGAGCAGTACTTC. Translated, it gives CASSENIGQIYEQYF.

The rearrangement uses TRBV6-5 and TRBJ2-5; tentative D call: TRBD2 (5 bases). This CDR3 contains 15 residues. Trimming took 6 bases from V and 1 from J, leaving 15 bases between them. Germline values: CDR1 MNHEY, CDR2 SVGAGI. CDR3 DNA: TGTGCCAGCAGCTCAGTACTAGGCGCCCAAGAGACCCAGTACTTC. Translation: CASSSVLGAQETQYF.

V gene TRBV7-2 combines with J gene TRBJ1-1; tentatively, D is TRBD1 (5 bases). V lost 1 base and J 7 bases, leaving 10 bases between the germline ends. The CDR3 spans 13 residues. Germline lookup yields CDR1 SGHTA and CDR2 FQGNSA. This CDR3 reads CASSLGGDGEAFF. For the CDR3, the DNA is TGTGCCAGCAGCTTAGGGGGGGACGGTGAAGCTTTCTTT. Using reference TRBV7-2 and TRBJ1-1 for the parts outside the CDR3, the full variable domain is GAGVSQSPSNKVTEKGKDVELRCDPISGHTALYWYRQSLGQGLEFLIYFQGNSAPDKSGLPSDRFSAERTGGSVSTLTIQRTQQEDSAVYLCASSLGGDGEAFFGQGTRLTVV.

This chain uses TRBV3-1 (or the pseudogene TRBV3-2) with TRBJ1-1; TRBD1 agrees at 7 bases. Germline values: CDR1 LGHDT, CDR2 YNNKEL (reference sequence). This CDR3 region has 14 residues. Germline trimming cut 3 bases from V and 5 bases from J; bases unmatched to any gene: 6. This CDR3 is CASSHSTGDTEAFF. The CDR3 bases are TGTGCCAGCAGCCATTCAACAGGGGATACTGAAGCTTTCTTT.

The rearrangement links TRBV9 to TRBJ2-7; 11 nucleotides line up with TRBD2. Looked up from germline, CDR1 is SGDLS and CDR2 is YYNGEE. The CDR3 extends over 14 amino acids. Trimming took 7 bases from V and 3 from J; bases not matched to a gene: 6. The CDR3 reads CASALGTSGYEQYF. The CDR3 nucleotides are TGTGCCAGCGCCTTAGGGACTAGCGGCTACGAGCAGTACTTC.

The CDR3 reads CASSLRHYGYTF. In DNA form, the CDR3 reads TGTGCCAGCAGTTTGCGTCACTATGGCTACACCTTC. J is TRBJ1-2 and V is TRBV12-3 or TRBV12-4; D is ambiguous. The CDR3 has 12 residues. V shed 3 bases and J shed 3 bases, with 5 bases lying between them.

V gene TRBV11-2 combines with J gene TRBJ2-1; 7 bases match TRBD2. CDR1 and CDR2 from the germline V gene are SGHAT and FQNNGV. The CDR3 contains 16 residues. The V gene end was trimmed by 5 bases and the J gene end by 2 bases; junction bases not matched to a gene: 9. The CDR3 here is CASSRNSGRAYNEQFF. The CDR3 DNA sequence: TGTGCCAGCAGCCGGAACTCAGGGAGGGCCTACAATGAGCAGTTCTTC.

The rearrangement uses TRBV2 and TRBJ2-7; D unclear. This CDR3 has 15 residues. V lost 1 base, J lost 0 bases, and 10 bases lay in between. Germline-derived CDR1 and CDR2 are SNHLY and FYNNEI. CDR3 in amino acids: CASSEGGFSSYEQYF. The DNA of the CDR3 is TGTGCCAGCAGTGAAGGCGGTTTCTCCTCCTACGAGCAGTACTTC. Filled out from reference TRBV2 and TRBJ2-7, the complete variable domain reads EPEVTQTPSHQVTQMGQEVILRCVPISNHLYFYWYRQILGQKVEFLVSFYNNEISEKSEIFDDQFSVERPDGSNFTLKIRSTKLEDSAMYFCASSEGGFSSYEQYFGPGTRLTVT.

This clone was seen only once. V is TRBV9 and J is TRBJ2-1, with 10 bases fitting TRBD2. With 2 bases clipped from V and 8 bases from J, the junction kept 10 bases outside the gene matches. This CDR3 has 16 amino acids. Germline V gene sequence: CDR1 SGDLS, CDR2 YYNGEE. CDR3 protein: CASSVSPSGGGHEQFF. For the CDR3, the DNA is TGTGCCAGCAGCGTCTCCCCTAGCGGGGGTGGGCATGAGCAGTTCTTC.

V is TRBV2 and J is TRBJ1-1; tentative D call: TRBD1 (5 bases). The germline V and J ends were trimmed by 10 bases and 4 bases, with 16 bases remaining between them. The germline CDR1 and CDR2 sequences are SNHLY and FYNNEI. This CDR3 region has 13 residues. DNA for the CDR3: TGTGCCACCCCCGCAGGGTTGGGCACTGAAGCTTTCTTT. Translating gives CATPAGLGTEAFF.

The chain has TRBV6-5 and TRBJ1-3, with a weak D call TRBD1 (5 bases). V was trimmed by 5 bases and J by 4 bases, leaving 12 bases between them. The CDR3 covers 14 residues. Germline-derived CDR1 and CDR2 are MNHEY and SVGAGI. The DNA for the CDR3 is TGTGCCAGCAGTAAGACAGACCCGGGAAACACCATATATTTT. As protein: CASSKTDPGNTIYF.

The V gene is TRBV5-1, the J gene TRBJ2-3; D possibly corresponds to TRBD1 (6 bases). Germline CDR1 reads SGHRS; CDR2 reads YFSETQ. The ends were cut back, 4 bases at V and 9 bases at J, with 21 bases in the middle. The CDR3 covers 15 residues. The CDR3, as DNA: TGCGCCAGCAGCCTGGATGTGGAAGGGGGTCAAACGCAGTATTTT. Protein product: CASSLDVEGGQTQYF.

The chain links TRBV9 to TRBJ1-2, with TRBD1 matching over 9 bases. CDR1 is SGDLS, CDR2 YYNGEE, per germline. V dropped 1 base and J dropped 1; count of bases not matched to a gene: 11. The CDR3 covers 18 residues. CDR3 protein: CASSVMEGGQGDNYGYTF. The CDR3, as DNA: TGTGCCAGCAGCGTAATGGAGGGGGGACAGGGCGATAACTATGGCTACACCTTC.

V and J are TRBV19 and TRBJ1-1, with D hard to call. Between the trimmed V and J ends, which lost 6 bases and 0 bases, there was a span of 11 bases. The CDR3 length is 14 residues. Germline CDR1 LNHDA, CDR2 SQIVND (reference sequence). The CDR3 nucleotides are TGTGCCAGTAGATATGGGCAGGTGAACACTGAAGCTTTCTTT. This codes for CASRYGQVNTEAFF.

This rearrangement joins TRBV2 to TRBJ2-1; D perhaps matches TRBD2 (6 bases). The CDR3 is 13 amino acids. V was shortened by 6 bases and J by 9 bases, with 15 bases between the two germline ends. CDR1 is SNHLY and CDR2 is FYNNEI in the germline V gene. CDR3 sequence (DNA): TGTGCCAGCAGCGCCATGGCGGGGCGTGAGCAGTTCTTC. Translation: CASSAMAGREQFF.

This sequence joins TRBV5-5 and TRBJ1-2; unclear D gene. CDR1 is SGHKS, CDR2 YYEKEE, per germline (reference sequence). The CDR3 consists of 15 residues. V dropped 0 bases and J dropped 4 bases, with 13 bases sitting between them. CDR3 nucleotide sequence: TGTGCCAGCAGCTTGGACCCAACGGGTTCCTATGGCTACACCTTC. This codes for CASSLDPTGSYGYTF.

The chain combines TRBV7-3 with TRBJ2-2; the match to TRBD1 covers 7 bases. CDR3 length: 17 amino acids. The V and J ends lost 6 bases and 5 bases, in that order; junction bases with no gene match: 15. The germline V gene has CDR1 SGHTA and CDR2 FQGTGA. The CDR3 DNA sequence: TGTGCCAGCAGTGAACGCGCCCCGACAGGGAAGACCGGGGAGCTGTTTTTT. Translating gives CASSERAPTGKTGELFF.

This chain joins TRBV30 and TRBJ1-2; D perhaps matches TRBD1 (6 bases). Deletions cut 0 bases from V and 1 base from J, with 15 bases between. The CDR3 totals 16 residues. Germline V gene sequence: CDR1 GTSNPN, CDR2 SVGIG (reference sequence). The DNA for the CDR3 is TGTGCCTGGAGTGTACCCCGGACAGTCCTTAACTATGGCTACACCTTC. Translating it yields CAWSVPRTVLNYGYTF.

The rearrangement joins TRBV16 to TRBJ1-1; D is uncertain. V was shortened by 0 bases and J by 4 bases, with 15 bases between the two germline ends. The CDR3 is made up of 16 amino acids. Germline CDR1 is KGHSY and CDR2 is FQNENV. The CDR3: CASSQSQRARGTEAFF. CDR3 nucleotide sequence: TGTGCCAGCAGCCAATCCCAAAGGGCCCGGGGCACTGAAGCTTTCTTT.

This chain joins TRBV5-1 and TRBJ2-7; 11 nucleotides agree with TRBD1. The V gene's germline CDR1 is SGHRS and CDR2 YFSETQ. The CDR3 sequence is 13 residues long. V was pared by 2 bases and J by 6 bases, with 1 base of the junction left unmatched. The CDR3: CASSLGQGAEQYF. The CDR3 DNA follows: TGCGCCAGCAGCTTAGGACAGGGGGCCGAGCAGTACTTC.